Presented here are 7 T cell receptor beta chains from one specimen sequenced in a study of cytomegalovirus exposure and HLA in healthy donors. 60 Vbeta and 13 Jbeta primers were used in PCR. The method was immunoSEQ multiplex PCR; TCRdb's version includes in-frame clones alone and lacks a portion of them. This sample yields fewer than 150,000 clones, of which roughly four fifths are seen a single time; almost 6% belongs to the top ten. Sequencing was performed on PBMCs. These receptors originate from a woman between 50 and 59 years old in good health and CMV-seropositive.

The sample holds a few counts of this clone. V usage is TRBV2 and J usage is TRBJ2-7; TRBD1 matches at 9 bases. Germline V gene data show CDR1 as SNHLY and CDR2 as FYNNEI. V shed 8 bases and J 6 bases; nucleotides not matched to a gene: 11. The CDR3 is 14 amino acids. For the CDR3, the DNA is TGTGCCAGCTACCAGGACAGGGGTGCGGTCGAGCAGTACTTC. Translated, it gives CASYQDRGAVEQYF.

This clone was seen a handful of times. This chain uses TRBV20-1 with TRBJ1-2, with D hard to call. Germline V gene lookup returns CDR1 DFQATT and CDR2 SNEGSKA (reference sequence). CDR3 length: 11 residues. Trimming cost V 3 bases and J 6 bases, with 8 bases left between them. This CDR3 reads CSASRGDGYTF. The CDR3 nucleotides read TGCAGTGCTAGCCGGGGTGATGGCTACACCTTC.

The V gene is TRBV6-1, the J gene TRBJ2-5, with 8 bases fitting TRBD1. Germline CDR1 MNHNS, CDR2 SASEGT. J lost 4 bases, V lost 4 bases, and 20 bases had no gene match. This CDR3 contains 19 residues. The CDR3 here is CASSVPGGNRRGGGETQYF. CDR3 coding DNA: TGTGCCAGCAGTGTACCAGGGGGCAATAGAAGAGGGGGCGGAGAGACCCAGTACTTC.

V usage is TRBV5-1 and J usage is TRBJ1-1; 9 bases fit TRBD1. The germline gives CDR1 SGHRS, CDR2 YFSETQ. The CDR3 has 16 amino acids. J lost 5 bases, V lost 4 bases, and 12 bases had no gene match. CDR3 sequence: CASSGLQGALGTEAFF. The CDR3 nucleotides are TGCGCCAGCAGCGGCCTACAGGGGGCGCTGGGGACTGAAGCTTTCTTT. The complete variable domain, with remaining parts taken from reference TRBV5-1 and TRBJ1-1, reads KAGVTQTPRYLIKTRGQQVTLSCSPISGHRSVSWYQQTPGQGLQFLFEYFSETQRNKGNFPGRFSGRQFSNSRSEMNVSTLELGDSALYLCASSGLQGALGTEAFFGQGTRLTVV.

This clone was recorded a few times. This rearrangement joins TRBV7-2 to TRBJ2-3; D is perhaps TRBD2 (5 bases). V was shortened by 6 bases and J by 4 bases, with 14 bases between the two germline ends. The CDR3 contains 14 residues. In germline, CDR1 is SGHTA, CDR2 FQGNSA. The CDR3 sequence: CASSSAFGADTQYF. The DNA of the CDR3 is TGTGCCAGCAGTTCGGCATTCGGGGCAGATACGCAGTATTTT.

Here the CDR3 reads CASSDPNPGGAKETQYF. DNA for the CDR3: TGTGCCAGTAGTGACCCTAACCCTGGAGGCGCGAAAGAGACCCAGTACTTC. V usage is TRBV19 and J usage is TRBJ2-5; a weak D match, TRBD2 (5 bases). The germline CDR1 and CDR2 sequences are LNHDA and SQIVND (reference sequence). The germline V and J ends were trimmed by 5 bases and 3 bases, with 22 bases remaining between them. The CDR3 sequence is 17 residues long.

The gene calls are TRBV19 and TRBJ1-5; 10 positions match TRBD1. This CDR3 comprises 14 residues. V was clipped by 5 bases and J by 9 bases; unmatched bases: 7. Germline loops: CDR1 LNHDA, CDR2 SQIVND (reference sequence). For the CDR3, the DNA is TGTGCCAGTAGTTACGACAGGGGGCAAACGCCCCAGCATTTT. Translation gives CASSYDRGQTPQHF.